This T cell receptor (beta chain) was recovered during a study of blood T cell repertoires in COVID-19. TCRdb keeps only in-frame clones here, not all; method: immunoSEQ multiplex PCR. The table includes more than 65,000 clones, roughly 80% detected once. The germline gives CDR1 SNHLY, CDR2 FYNNEI. Unmatched junction bases numbered 6, after V lost 8 bases and J lost 10 bases. This CDR3 has 11 residues. This chain uses TRBV2 with TRBJ2-5; 8 nucleotides agree with TRBD1. This TCR derives from a human donor in a cohort sampled during active COVID-19. Sequenced: peripheral blood. The CDR3 here is CASRGQAIQYF. The CDR3 nucleotides read TGTGCCAGCCGGGGACAGGCTATCCAGTACTTC. Using reference TRBV2 and TRBJ2-5 for the parts outside the CDR3, the full variable domain is EPEVTQTPSHQVTQMGQEVILRCVPISNHLYFYWYRQILGQKVEFLVSFYNNEISEKSEIFDDQFSVERPDGSNFTLKIRSTKLEDSAMYFCASRGQAIQYFGPGTRLLVL.